The entry below gives a single T cell receptor (beta chain) sequence along with its context. Its cognate antigen is unknown. This table comes from immunoSEQ multiplex PCR, and its TCRdb copy is limited to in-frame clones, with some not included. The sample has over 30,000 clones, roughly four fifths seen once. As to time point: week 5, during vaccination. Each dose of the vaccine consisted of 300 ug of mutant IDH1 20-mer peptide, with topical imiquimod. CDR3 length equals 12 residues. Germline V gene sequence: CDR1 SEHNR, CDR2 FQNEAQ (reference sequence). The entry originates in a study of a mutant IDH1 vaccine in newly diagnosed glioma. The overall study: The initiation of vaccination occurred 4-6 weeks after radiotherapy alone, or with temozolomide cycles.

The TCR sequence derives from a man aged 30-40 years with glioma. This sample comprised PBMCs, obtained from a glioma patient whose treatment included an IDH1 peptide vaccine. The chain uses TRBV7-9 and TRBJ1-2, with 7 bases matching TRBD1. Here the CDR3 reads CGRRQGIIGYTF. CDR3 bases: TGTGGGCGGAGACAGGGTATTATTGGCTACACCTTC.